This T cell receptor beta chain was sequenced in a study of cytomegalovirus exposure and HLA in healthy donors. The study's findings and limits: Analyses of presence/absence relied on an assumption of roughly uniform sequencing depth across donors.

Of note for this clone: Antigen: not known.

Primers: 60 Vbeta forward and 13 Jbeta reverse. The method was immunoSEQ multiplex PCR; TCRdb's version includes in-frame clones alone and lacks a portion of them. The sample records around 39,000 clones, approximately 80% being singletons. Trimming cost V 5 bases and J 4 bases; bases outside gene matches: 5. The germline gives CDR1 WNHNN, CDR2 SYGVQD (reference sequence). This CDR3 comprises 14 residues. The receptor was isolated from a man aged 25-40 years in good health and CMV-seronegative. The genes are TRBV10-1 and TRBJ2-5; 9 nucleotides align to TRBD1. Sample: PBMCs. CDR3 in DNA: TGCGCCAGCAGTTCCACAGGGGGCGCAGAGACCCAGTACTTC. Translation: CASSSTGGAETQYF.